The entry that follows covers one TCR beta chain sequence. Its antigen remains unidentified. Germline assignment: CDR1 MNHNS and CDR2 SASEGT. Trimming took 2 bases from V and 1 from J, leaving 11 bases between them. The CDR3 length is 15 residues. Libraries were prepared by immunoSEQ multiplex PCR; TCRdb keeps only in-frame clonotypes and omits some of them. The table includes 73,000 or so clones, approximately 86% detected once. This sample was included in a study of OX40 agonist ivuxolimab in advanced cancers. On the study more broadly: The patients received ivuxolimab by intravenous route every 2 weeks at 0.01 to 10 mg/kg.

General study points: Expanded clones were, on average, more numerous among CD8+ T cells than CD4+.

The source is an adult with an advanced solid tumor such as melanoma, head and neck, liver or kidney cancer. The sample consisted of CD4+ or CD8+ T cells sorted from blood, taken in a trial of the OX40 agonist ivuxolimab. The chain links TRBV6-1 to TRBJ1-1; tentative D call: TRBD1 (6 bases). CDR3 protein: CASSEYGGPNTEAFF. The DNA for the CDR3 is TGTGCCAGCAGTGAATATGGGGGGCCGAACACTGAAGCTTTCTTT.